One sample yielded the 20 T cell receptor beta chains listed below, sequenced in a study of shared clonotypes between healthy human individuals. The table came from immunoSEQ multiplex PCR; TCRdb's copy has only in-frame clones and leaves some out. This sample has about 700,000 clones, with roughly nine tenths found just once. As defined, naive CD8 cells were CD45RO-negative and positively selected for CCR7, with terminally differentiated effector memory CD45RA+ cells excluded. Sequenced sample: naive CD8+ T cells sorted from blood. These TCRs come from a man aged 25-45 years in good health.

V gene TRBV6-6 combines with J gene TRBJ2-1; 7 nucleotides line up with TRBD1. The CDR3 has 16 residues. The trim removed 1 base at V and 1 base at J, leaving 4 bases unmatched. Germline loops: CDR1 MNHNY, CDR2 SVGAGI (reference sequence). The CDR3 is CASSYYGTASYNEQFF. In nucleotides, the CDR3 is TGTGCCAGCAGTTACTATGGGACAGCATCCTACAATGAGCAGTTCTTC.

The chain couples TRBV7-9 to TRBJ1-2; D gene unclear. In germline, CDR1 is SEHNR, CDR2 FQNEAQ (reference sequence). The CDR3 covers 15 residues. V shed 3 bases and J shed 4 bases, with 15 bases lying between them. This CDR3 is CASSLAPAELYGYTF. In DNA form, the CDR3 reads TGTGCCAGCAGCTTGGCCCCGGCAGAGCTCTATGGCTACACCTTC. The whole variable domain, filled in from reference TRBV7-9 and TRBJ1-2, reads DTGVSQNPRHKITKRGQNVTFRCDPISEHNRLYWYRQTLGQGPEFLTYFQNEAQLEKSRLLSDRFSAERPKGSFSTLEIQRTEQGDSAMYLCASSLAPAELYGYTFGSGTRLTVV.

The CDR3 coding sequence is TGTGCCAGTACCACCGGGACAGGGGTGGGTGAAGCTTTCTTT. Its translation is CASTTGTGVGEAFF. The chain employs TRBV25-1 and TRBJ1-1; 10 positions match TRBD1. Germline values: CDR1 MGHDK, CDR2 SYGVNS. With 9 bases clipped from V and 7 bases from J, the junction kept 11 bases outside the gene matches. CDR3 length: 14 residues.

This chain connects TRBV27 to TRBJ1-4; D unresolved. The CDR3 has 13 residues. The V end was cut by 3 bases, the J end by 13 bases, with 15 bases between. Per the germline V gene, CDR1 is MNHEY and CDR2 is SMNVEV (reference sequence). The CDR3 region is CASSLDQRGVLFF. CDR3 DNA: TGTGCCAGCAGTTTGGACCAACGCGGGGTACTGTTTTTT.

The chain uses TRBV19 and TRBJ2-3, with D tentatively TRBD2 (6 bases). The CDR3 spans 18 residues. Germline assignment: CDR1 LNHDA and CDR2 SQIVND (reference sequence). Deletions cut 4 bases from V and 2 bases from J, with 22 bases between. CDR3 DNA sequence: TGTGCCAGTAGTAGCGTTTATGGTGCGGGAATAAACACAGATACGCAGTATTTT. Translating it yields CASSSVYGAGINTDTQYF. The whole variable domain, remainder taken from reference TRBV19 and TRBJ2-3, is DGGITQSPKYLFRKEGQNVTLSCEQNLNHDAMYWYRQDPGQGLRLIYYSQIVNDFQKGDIAEGYSVSREKKESFPLTVTSAQKNPTAFYLCASSSVYGAGINTDTQYFGPGTRLTVL.

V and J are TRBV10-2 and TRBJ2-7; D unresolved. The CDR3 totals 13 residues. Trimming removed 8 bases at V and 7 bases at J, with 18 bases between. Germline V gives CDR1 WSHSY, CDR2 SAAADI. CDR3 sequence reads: CASVLVDGAEQYF. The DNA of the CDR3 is TGCGCCAGCGTCTTAGTGGACGGAGCTGAGCAGTACTTC.

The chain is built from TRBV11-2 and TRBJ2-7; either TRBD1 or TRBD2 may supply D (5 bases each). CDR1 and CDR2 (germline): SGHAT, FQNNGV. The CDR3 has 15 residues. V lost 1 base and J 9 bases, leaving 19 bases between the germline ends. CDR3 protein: CASSLGGPRSGWQYF. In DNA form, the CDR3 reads TGTGCCAGCAGCTTAGGGGGCCCTAGGTCGGGGTGGCAGTACTTC.

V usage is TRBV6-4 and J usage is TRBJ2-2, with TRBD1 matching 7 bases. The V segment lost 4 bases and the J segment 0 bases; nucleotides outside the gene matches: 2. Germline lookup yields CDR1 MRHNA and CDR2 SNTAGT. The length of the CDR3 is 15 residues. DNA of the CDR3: TGTGCCAGCAGTGTTGGGACAGCGAACACCGGGGAGCTGTTTTTT. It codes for CASSVGTANTGELFF.

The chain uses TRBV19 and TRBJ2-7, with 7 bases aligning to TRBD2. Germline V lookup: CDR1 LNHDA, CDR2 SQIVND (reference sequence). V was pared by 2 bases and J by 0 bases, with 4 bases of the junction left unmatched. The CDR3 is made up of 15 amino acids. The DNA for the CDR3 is TGTGCCAGTAGTATAATACTAGCGAACTCCTACGAGCAGTACTTC. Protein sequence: CASSIILANSYEQYF.

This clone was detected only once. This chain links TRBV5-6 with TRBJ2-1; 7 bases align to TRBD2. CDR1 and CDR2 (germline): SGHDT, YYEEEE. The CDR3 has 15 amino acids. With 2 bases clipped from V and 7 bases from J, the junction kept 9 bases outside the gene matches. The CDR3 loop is CASSFLFLAENEQFF. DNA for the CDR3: TGTGCCAGCAGCTTCTTATTCCTAGCGGAGAATGAGCAGTTCTTC.

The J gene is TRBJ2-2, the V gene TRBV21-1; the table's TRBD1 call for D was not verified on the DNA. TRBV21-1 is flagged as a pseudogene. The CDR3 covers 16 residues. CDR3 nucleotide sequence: TGTGCCAGCAGCCCGTACCACAGACGGCTTACCGGGGAGCTGTTTTTT. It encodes CASSPYHRRLTGELFF.

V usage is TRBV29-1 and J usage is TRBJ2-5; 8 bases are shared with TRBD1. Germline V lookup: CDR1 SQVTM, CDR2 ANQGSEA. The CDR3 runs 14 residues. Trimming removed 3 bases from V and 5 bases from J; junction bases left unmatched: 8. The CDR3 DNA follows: TGCAGCGTTGAGTACAGGGGGTTGTCGGAGACCCAGTACTTC. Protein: CSVEYRGLSETQYF.

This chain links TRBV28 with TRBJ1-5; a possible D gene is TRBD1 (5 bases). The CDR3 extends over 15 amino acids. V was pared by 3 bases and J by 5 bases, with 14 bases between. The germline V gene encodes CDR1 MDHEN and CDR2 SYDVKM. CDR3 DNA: TGTGCCAGCAGTTTGCGGGGGTTCGTCTATCAGCCCCAGCATTTT. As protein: CASSLRGFVYQPQHF.

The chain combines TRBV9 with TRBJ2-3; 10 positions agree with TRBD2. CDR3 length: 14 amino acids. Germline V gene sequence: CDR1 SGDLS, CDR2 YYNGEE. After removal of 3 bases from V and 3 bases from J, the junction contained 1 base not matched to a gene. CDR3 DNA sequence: TGTGCCAGCAGCGCTAGCGGGAGAACAGATACGCAGTATTTT. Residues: CASSASGRTDTQYF.

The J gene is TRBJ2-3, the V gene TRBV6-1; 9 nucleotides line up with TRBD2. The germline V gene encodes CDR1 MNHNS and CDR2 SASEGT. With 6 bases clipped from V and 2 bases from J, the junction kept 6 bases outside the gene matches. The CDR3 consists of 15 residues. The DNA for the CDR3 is TGTGCCAGCAGGGGTCTAGCGGGATCCACAGATACGCAGTATTTT. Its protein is CASRGLAGSTDTQYF.

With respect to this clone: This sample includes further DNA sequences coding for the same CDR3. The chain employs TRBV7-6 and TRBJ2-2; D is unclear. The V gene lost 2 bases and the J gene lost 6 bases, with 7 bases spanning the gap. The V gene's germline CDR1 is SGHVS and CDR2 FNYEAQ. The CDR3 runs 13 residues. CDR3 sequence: CASSLYGAGELFF. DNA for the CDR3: TGTGCCAGCAGCTTATACGGAGCCGGGGAGCTGTTTTTT.

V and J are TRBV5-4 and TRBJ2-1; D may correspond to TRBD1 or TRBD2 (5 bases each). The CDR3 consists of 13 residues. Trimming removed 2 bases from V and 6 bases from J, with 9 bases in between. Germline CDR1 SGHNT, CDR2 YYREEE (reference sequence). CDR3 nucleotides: TGTGCCAGCAGCTTTGGGGGACCCAATGAGCAGTTCTTC. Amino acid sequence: CASSFGGPNEQFF.

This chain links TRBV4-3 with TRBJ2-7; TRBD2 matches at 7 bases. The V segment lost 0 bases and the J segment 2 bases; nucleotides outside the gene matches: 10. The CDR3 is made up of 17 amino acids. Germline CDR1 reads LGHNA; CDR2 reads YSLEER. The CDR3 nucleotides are TGCGCCAGCAGCCAAGATAGGTCACTAGCGTTAACCTACGAGCAGTACTTC. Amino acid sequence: CASSQDRSLALTYEQYF.

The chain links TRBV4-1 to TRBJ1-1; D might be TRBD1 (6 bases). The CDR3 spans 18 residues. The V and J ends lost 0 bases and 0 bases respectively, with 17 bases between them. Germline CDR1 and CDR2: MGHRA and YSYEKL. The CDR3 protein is CASSQDFKTGSMNTEAFF. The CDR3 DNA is TGCGCCAGCAGCCAAGATTTTAAGACAGGATCTATGAACACTGAAGCTTTCTTT.

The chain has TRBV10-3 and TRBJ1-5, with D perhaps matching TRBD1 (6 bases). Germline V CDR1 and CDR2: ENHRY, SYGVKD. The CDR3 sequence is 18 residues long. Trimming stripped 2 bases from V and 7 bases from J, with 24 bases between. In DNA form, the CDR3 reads TGTGCCATCAGTGAGCCCACTCCTATGGACAGCGCTTTGCAGCCCCAGCATTTT. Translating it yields CAISEPTPMDSALQPQHF.